Detailed here is one T cell receptor beta chain. Some clones are missing from TCRdb's copy, which holds only in-frame ones; the method was immunoSEQ multiplex PCR. This sample has about 120,000 clones, with approximately 83% found just once. This sample was included in a study of T cell responses to AZD1222 COVID-19 vaccine. V was pared by 4 bases and J by 2 bases, with 12 bases between. This CDR3 spans 14 amino acids. Per the germline V gene, CDR1 is MNHNS and CDR2 is SASEGT. The J gene is TRBJ2-7, the V gene TRBV6-1; D is unresolved. This clonotype was sampled from an adult in good health. The sample in question was peripheral blood, obtained on day 0 of AZD1222 vaccination. In nucleotides, the CDR3 is TGTGCCAGCAGTGTAAAGGGCCCAACCTACGAGCAGTACTTC. Amino acid sequence: CASSVKGPTYEQYF.